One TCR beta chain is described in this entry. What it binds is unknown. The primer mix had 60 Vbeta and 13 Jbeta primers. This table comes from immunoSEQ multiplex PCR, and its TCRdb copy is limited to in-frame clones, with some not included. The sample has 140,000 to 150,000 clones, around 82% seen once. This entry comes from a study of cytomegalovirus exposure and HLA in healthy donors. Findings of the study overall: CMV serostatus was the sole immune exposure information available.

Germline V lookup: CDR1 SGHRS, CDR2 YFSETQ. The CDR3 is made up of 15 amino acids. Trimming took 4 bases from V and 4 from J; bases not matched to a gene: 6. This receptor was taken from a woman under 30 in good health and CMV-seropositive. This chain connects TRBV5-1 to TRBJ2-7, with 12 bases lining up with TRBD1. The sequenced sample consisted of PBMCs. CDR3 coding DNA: TGCGCCAGCAGCCCGTGGGGACAGGGGGCTTACGAGCAGTACTTC. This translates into CASSPWGQGAYEQYF.